This passage covers 5 T cell receptor beta chains from one sample sequenced in a study of T cell repertoires in cytomegalovirus infection. These receptors have no known antigen. From the reads, TCRdb called clonotypes with MiXCR, one entry per CDR3 protein. The sample holds 700,000 to 850,000 distinct CDR3 sequences, around a third seen once. The sample here was cultured CD8+ T cells from PBMCs, taken from culture after CMV antigen stimulation. Receptor source: a human donor in good health (CMV status not recorded). Some clones in this sample may be carry-over from other donors' samples.

This chain links TRBV12-3 or TRBV12-4 with TRBJ2-7; TRBD1 aligns across 7 bases. V shed 6 bases, J shed 0 bases, and the junction held 17 bases outside the gene matches. CDR3 length: 18 amino acids. CDR3 nucleotides: TGTGCCAGCAGGCTGAGAGGAGCGAGACAGGGCCACTCCTACGAGCAGTACGTC. The encoded protein is CASRLRGARQGHSYEQYV.

The chain carries TRBV6-1 and TRBJ2-7, with a tentative D call TRBD1 (8 bases). The germline gives CDR1 MNHNS, CDR2 SASEGT. V was shortened by 7 bases and J by 7 bases, with 14 bases between the two germline ends. CDR3 length equals 12 residues. CDR3: CASKQGGREQYV. The CDR3, as DNA: TGTGCCAGCAAACAGGGGGGGAGAGAGCAGTACGTC.

Remarks on this clonotype: A much bigger clone sits one base away, suggesting this may be a read error. The V gene is TRBV18, the J gene TRBJ2-3; 12 nucleotides align to TRBD2. CDR3 size: 15 residues. Germline V gene lookup returns CDR1 KGHSH and CDR2 LQKENI. As DNA, the CDR3 is TGTACCAGCTCACAAACTAGCGGGGGGACAGATACGCAGTATTTT. This codes for CTSSQTSGGTDTQYF.

The CDR3 loop is CATSDLLAGEGDTQYF. CDR3 in DNA: TGTGCCACCAGTGATCTCCTAGCGGGAGAGGGAGATACGCAGTATTTT. The genes are TRBV24-1 and TRBJ2-3; the match to TRBD2 covers 10 bases. CDR1 is KGHDR, CDR2 SFDVKD, per germline. The CDR3 spans 16 residues. The trim removed 3 bases at V and 5 bases at J, leaving 7 bases unmatched.

The rearrangement uses TRBV12-3 or TRBV12-4 and TRBJ1-1; weak D call: TRBD1 (6 bases). The CDR3 runs to 14 residues. Trimming stripped 3 bases from V and 5 bases from J, with 13 bases between. The CDR3 DNA follows: TGTGCCAGCAGTTTCCTACAGGGACGGACTGAAGCTTTCTTT. This translates into CASSFLQGRTEAFF.